The 4 T cell receptor beta chains below all came from one sample that was sequenced in a study of blood T cells in healthy people across ages (dated by TCRdb to about 2015). The protocol used for the library was 5' RACE. Sequenced on an Illumina HiSeq 2500. A second roughly 6 to 11 cycle PCR used a sample-barcoded 5' primer and a J-beta primer mix. TCRdb trimmed public reads at Q25 via fastp, called clones via MiXCR and kept in-frame beta chains. Identical CDR3 protein sequences are pooled into one entry, listed with their most common genes and DNA. For this sample the table gives hundreds of thousands of distinct CDR3 sequences, of which 40% to 65% were detected only once. The ten largest clones add up to roughly 12% of the sample. Specimen: blood. These receptors came from a woman of 80 years or more in good health.

This clonotype occurred a few times. CDR3 DNA: TGTGCCAGCAGCCACTACCGGGGTAATGAAAAACTGTTTTTT. Translated: CASSHYRGNEKLFF. This rearrangement joins TRBV3-1 to TRBJ1-4; D gene unclear. V was clipped by 3 bases and J by 4 bases, with 9 bases between them. The CDR3 is 14 amino acids. Germline CDR1 reads LGHDT; CDR2 reads YNNKEL (reference sequence).

On this clonotype: Because the CDR3's place on the DNA is in doubt, the DNA is left out and the CDR3 is given as listed by TCRdb. The chain is built from TRBV6-5 and TRBJ2-7; no DNA check was done on the table's D call, TRBD1. The CDR3 numbers 16 amino acids, ends counted. Germline CDR1 reads MNHEY; CDR2 reads SVGAGI. This chain's CDR3 is CTSTSGGRGSSYEQYF.

This clonotype came up many times. The chain has TRBV20-1 and TRBJ2-7; D is perhaps TRBD2 (7 bases). The CDR3 totals 15 residues. The germline CDR1 and CDR2 sequences are DFQATT and SNEGSKA (reference sequence). V shed 3 bases and J shed 4 bases, with 19 bases lying between them. CDR3 residues: CSASPIQRGHYEQYF. The CDR3 bases are TGCAGTGCTAGCCCCATCCAGCGGGGACATTACGAGCAGTACTTC.

This clonotype was observed a handful of times. This chain joins TRBV4-3 and TRBJ2-5, with TRBD2 matching over 10 bases. Germline trimming cut 0 bases from V and 5 bases from J; bases unmatched to any gene: 9. The CDR3 is 17 residues long. Germline V gene data show CDR1 as LGHNA and CDR2 as YSLEER. CDR3 nucleotide sequence: TGCGCCAGCAGCCAAGATCTTGCTAGCGGGGGAGTTGAGACCCAGTACTTC. It yields the protein CASSQDLASGGVETQYF.